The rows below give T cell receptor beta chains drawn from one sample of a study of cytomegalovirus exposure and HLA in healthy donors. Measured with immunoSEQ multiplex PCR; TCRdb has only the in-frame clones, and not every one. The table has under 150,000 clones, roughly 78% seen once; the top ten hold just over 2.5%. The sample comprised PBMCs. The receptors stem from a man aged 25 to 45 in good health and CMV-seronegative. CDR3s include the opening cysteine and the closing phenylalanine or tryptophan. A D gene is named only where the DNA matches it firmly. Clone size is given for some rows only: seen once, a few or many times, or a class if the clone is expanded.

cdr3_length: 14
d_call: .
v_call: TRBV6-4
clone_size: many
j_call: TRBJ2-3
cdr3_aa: CASSDSVGSDTQYF
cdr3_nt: TGTGCCAGCAGTGACTCGGTCGGGTCAGATACGCAGTATTTT

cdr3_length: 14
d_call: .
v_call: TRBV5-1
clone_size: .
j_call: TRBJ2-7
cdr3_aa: CASSLGVRGYEQYF
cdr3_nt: TGCGCCAGCAGCTTGGGGGTAAGGGGCTACGAGCAGTACTTC

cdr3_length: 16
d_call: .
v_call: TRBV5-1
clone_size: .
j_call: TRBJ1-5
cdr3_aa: CASSLSGRDGNQPQHF
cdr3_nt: TGCGCCAGCAGCTTGTCGGGGAGGGACGGCAATCAGCCCCAGCATTTT

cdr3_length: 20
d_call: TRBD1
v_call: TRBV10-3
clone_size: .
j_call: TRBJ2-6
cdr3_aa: CAISEFLGTGKNSGANVLTF
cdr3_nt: TGTGCCATCAGTGAGTTCCTCGGGACAGGGAAAAACTCTGGGGCCAACGTCCTGACTTTC

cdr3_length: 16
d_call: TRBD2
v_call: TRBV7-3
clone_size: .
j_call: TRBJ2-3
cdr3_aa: CASSLTSGTSTDTQYF
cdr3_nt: TGTGCCAGCAGCCTTACTAGCGGAACTAGCACAGATACGCAGTATTTT

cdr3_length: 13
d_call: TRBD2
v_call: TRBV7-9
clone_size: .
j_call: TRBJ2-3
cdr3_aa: CASSRLAAHTQYF
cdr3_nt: TGTGCCAGCAGCCGCCTAGCGGCTCATACGCAGTATTTT

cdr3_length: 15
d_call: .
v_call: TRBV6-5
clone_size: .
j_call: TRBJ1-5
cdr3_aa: CASSYSGGDNQPQHF
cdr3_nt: TGTGCCAGCAGTTACTCCGGAGGGGACAATCAGCCCCAGCATTTT

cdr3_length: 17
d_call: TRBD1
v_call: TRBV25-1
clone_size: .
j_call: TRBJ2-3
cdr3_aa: CASSDPGQGALSDTQYF
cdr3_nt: TGTGCCAGCAGTGACCCCGGACAGGGGGCGTTATCAGATACGCAGTATTTT

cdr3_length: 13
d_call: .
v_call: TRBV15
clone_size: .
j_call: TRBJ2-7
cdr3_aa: CATSRDSGYEQYF
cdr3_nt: TGTGCCACCAGCAGAGATTCGGGGTACGAGCAGTACTTC

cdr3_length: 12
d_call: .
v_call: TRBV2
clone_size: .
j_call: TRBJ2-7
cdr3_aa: CASSSGAYEQYF
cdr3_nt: TGTGCCAGCAGCTCTGGGGCTTACGAGCAGTACTTC

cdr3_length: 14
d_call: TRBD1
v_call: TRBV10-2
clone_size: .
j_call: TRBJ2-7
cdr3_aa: CASMGQETSYEQYF
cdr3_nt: TGCGCCAGCATGGGACAGGAAACCTCCTACGAGCAGTACTTC

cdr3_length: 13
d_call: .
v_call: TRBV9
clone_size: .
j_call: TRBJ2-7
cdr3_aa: CASSVSGRTEQYF
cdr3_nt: TGTGCCAGCAGCGTTAGCGGAAGAACCGAGCAGTACTTC

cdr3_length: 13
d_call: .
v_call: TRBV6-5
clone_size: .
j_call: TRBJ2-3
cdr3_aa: CASSYRSADTQYF
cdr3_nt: TGTGCCAGCAGTTACCGTTCGGCAGATACGCAGTATTTT

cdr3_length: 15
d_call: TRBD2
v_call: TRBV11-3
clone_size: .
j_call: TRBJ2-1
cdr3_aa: CASSRVWEREGEQFF
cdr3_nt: TGTGCCAGCAGCCGGGTTTGGGAGCGGGAGGGTGAGCAGTTCTTC

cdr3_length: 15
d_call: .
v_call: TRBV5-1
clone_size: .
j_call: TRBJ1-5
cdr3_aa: CASSLESGPGQPQHF
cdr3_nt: TGCGCCAGCAGCTTGGAGAGCGGCCCCGGTCAGCCCCAGCATTTT

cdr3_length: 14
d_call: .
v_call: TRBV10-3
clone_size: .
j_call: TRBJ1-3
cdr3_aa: CAISESEAGNTIYF
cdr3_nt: TGTGCCATCAGTGAATCTGAGGCTGGAAACACCATATATTTT

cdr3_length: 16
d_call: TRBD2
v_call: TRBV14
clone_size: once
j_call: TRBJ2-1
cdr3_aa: CASSHIGLAVYNEQFF
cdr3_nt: TGTGCCAGCAGCCATATCGGCCTAGCGGTCTACAATGAGCAGTTCTTC

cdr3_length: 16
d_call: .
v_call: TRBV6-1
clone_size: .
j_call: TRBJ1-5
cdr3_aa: CASSEFVRNSNQPQHF
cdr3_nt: TGTGCCAGCAGTGAATTTGTGAGAAATAGCAATCAGCCCCAGCATTTT

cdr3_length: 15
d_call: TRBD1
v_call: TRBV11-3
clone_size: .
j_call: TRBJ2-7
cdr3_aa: CASSAPGQAPYEQYF
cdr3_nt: TGTGCCAGCAGCGCCCCGGGACAGGCCCCTTACGAGCAGTACTTC

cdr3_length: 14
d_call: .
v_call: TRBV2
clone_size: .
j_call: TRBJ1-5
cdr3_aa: CASSDWQVNQPQHF
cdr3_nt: TGTGCCAGCAGTGATTGGCAGGTTAATCAGCCCCAGCATTTT

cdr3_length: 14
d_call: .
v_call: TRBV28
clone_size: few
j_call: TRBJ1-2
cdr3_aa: CASRKGGPPYGYTF
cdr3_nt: TGTGCCAGCAGGAAGGGGGGGCCACCTTATGGCTACACCTTC

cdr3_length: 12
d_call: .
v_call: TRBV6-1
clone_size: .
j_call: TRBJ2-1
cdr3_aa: CASRLVINEQFF
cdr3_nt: TGTGCCAGCAGATTAGTAATCAATGAGCAGTTCTTC

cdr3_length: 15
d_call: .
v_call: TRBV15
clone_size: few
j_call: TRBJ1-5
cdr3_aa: CATSPGISGHQPQHF
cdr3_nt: TGTGCCACCAGCCCAGGGATAAGTGGGCATCAGCCCCAGCATTTT

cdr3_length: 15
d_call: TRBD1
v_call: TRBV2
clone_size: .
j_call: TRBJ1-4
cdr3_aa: CASRAPGQGDEKLFF
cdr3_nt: TGTGCCAGCAGAGCGCCGGGACAGGGGGACGAAAAACTGTTTTTT

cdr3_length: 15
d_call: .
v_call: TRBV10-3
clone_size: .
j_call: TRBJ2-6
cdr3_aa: CAIKTEGSGANVLTF
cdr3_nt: TGTGCCATCAAAACGGAGGGTAGTGGGGCCAACGTCCTGACTTTC

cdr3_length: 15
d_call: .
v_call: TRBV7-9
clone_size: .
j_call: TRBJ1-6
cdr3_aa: CASSSTGTQGSPLHF
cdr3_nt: TGTGCCAGCAGCTCGACCGGGACACAAGGTTCACCCCTCCACTTT

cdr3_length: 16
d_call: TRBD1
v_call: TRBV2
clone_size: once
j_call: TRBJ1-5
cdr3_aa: CASSGDRNHSNQPQHF
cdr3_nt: TGTGCCAGCAGCGGGGACAGGAATCATAGCAATCAGCCCCAGCATTTT

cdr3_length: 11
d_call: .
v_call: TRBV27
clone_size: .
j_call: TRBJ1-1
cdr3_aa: CASSIRGEAFF
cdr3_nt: TGTGCCAGCAGTATTCGAGGAGAAGCTTTCTTT

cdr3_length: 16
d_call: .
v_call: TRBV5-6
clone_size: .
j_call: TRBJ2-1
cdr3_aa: CASSLSGISSYNEQFF
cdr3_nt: TGTGCCAGCAGCTTGTCGGGGATTTCTTCCTACAATGAGCAGTTCTTC

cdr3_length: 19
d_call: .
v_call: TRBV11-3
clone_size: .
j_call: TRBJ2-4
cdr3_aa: CASSLKHFDRQLAKNIQYF
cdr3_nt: TGTGCCAGCAGCTTAAAACATTTCGACAGACAATTAGCCAAAAACATTCAGTACTTC

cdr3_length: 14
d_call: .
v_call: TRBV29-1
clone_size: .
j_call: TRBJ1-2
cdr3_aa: CSAGEGGSNYGYTF
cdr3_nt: TGCAGCGCCGGGGAGGGGGGCTCTAACTATGGCTACACCTTC

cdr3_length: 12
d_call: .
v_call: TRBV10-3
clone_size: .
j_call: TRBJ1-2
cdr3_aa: CAIRPGLGGYTF
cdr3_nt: TGTGCCATCAGGCCAGGGTTGGGCGGCTACACCTTC

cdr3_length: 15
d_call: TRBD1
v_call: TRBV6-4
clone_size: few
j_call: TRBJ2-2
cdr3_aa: CASSTTGGDTGELFF
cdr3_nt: TGTGCCAGCAGCACTACAGGGGGCGACACCGGGGAGCTGTTTTTT

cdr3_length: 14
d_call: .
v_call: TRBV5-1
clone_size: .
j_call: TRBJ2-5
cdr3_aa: CASSFPSPQETQYF
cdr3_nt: TGCGCCAGCAGCTTCCCGTCTCCTCAAGAGACCCAGTACTTC

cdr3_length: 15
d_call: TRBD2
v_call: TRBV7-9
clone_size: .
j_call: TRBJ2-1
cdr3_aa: CASSYLAGGFDEQFF
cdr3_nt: TGTGCCAGCAGTTATCTAGCGGGAGGCTTCGATGAGCAGTTCTTC

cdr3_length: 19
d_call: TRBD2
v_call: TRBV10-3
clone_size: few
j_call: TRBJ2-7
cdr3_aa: CAISDQFIRASGGIYEQYF
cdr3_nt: TGTGCCATCAGTGATCAGTTTATTCGGGCTAGCGGGGGAATCTACGAGCAGTACTTC

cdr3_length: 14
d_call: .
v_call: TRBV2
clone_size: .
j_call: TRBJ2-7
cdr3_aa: CASSAIRGDYEQYF
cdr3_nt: TGTGCCAGCAGCGCCATCAGGGGGGACTACGAGCAGTACTTC

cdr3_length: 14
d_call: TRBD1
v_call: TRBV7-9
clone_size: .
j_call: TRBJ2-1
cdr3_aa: CASGPGTGTNEQFF
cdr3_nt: TGTGCCAGCGGGCCCGGGACAGGGACCAATGAGCAGTTCTTC

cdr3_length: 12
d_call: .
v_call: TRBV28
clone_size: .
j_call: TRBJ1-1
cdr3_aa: CASNPGVPEAFF
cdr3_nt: TGTGCCAGCAACCCAGGGGTACCTGAAGCTTTCTTT

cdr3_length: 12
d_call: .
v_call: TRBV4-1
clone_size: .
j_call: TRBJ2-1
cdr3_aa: CASSQVYNEQFF
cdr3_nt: TGCGCCAGCAGCCAAGTATATAATGAGCAGTTCTTC

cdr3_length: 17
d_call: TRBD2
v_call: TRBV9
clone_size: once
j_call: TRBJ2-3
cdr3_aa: CASSVSILAATTDTQYF
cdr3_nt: TGTGCCAGCAGCGTCTCTATTCTAGCGGCTACCACAGATACGCAGTATTTT

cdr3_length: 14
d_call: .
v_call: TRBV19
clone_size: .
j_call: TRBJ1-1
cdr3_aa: CASSETGQDSEAFF
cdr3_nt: TGTGCCAGTAGCGAAACGGGACAAGATAGTGAAGCTTTCTTT

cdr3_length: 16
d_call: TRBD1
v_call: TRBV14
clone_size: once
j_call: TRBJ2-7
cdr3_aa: CASSLGTGVSSYEQYF
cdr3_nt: TGTGCCAGCAGCCTTGGGACAGGGGTCAGCTCCTACGAGCAGTACTTC

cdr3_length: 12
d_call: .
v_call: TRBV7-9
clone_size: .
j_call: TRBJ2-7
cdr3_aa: CASSNVYYEQYF
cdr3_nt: TGTGCCAGCAGCAATGTATACTACGAGCAGTACTTC

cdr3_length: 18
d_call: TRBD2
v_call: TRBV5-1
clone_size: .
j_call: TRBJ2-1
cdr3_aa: CASSPTLGSGRVVNEQFF
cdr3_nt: TGCGCCAGCAGCCCGACCCTGGGTAGCGGGAGGGTAGTCAATGAGCAGTTCTTC

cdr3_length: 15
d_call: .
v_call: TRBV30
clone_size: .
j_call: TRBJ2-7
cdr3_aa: CAWSGDLVISYEQYF
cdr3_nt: TGTGCCTGGAGTGGTGACTTGGTAATCTCCTACGAGCAGTACTTC

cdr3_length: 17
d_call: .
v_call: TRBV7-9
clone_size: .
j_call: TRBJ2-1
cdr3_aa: CASSLGAGIGGYNEQFF
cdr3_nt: TGTGCCAGCAGCTTAGGGGCAGGGATCGGGGGCTACAATGAGCAGTTCTTC

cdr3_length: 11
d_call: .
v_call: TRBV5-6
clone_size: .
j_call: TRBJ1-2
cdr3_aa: CASSFGQGYTF
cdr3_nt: TGTGCCAGCAGCTTCGGACAGGGCTACACCTTC

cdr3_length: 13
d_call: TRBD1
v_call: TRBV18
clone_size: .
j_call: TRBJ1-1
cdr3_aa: CASSGQGDTEAFF
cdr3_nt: TGTGCCAGCTCAGGACAGGGCGACACTGAAGCTTTCTTT

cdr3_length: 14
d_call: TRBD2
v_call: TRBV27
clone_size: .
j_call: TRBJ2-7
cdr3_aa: CASSFSGRSYEQYF
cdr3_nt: TGTGCCAGCAGTTTTAGCGGGAGAAGCTACGAGCAGTACTTC

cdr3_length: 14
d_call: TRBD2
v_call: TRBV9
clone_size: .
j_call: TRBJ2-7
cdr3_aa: CASSVMAGEYEQYF
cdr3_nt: TGTGCCAGCAGCGTAATGGCGGGAGAATACGAGCAGTACTTC

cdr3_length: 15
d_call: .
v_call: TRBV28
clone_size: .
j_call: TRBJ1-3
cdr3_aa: CASSLGEGSGNTIYF
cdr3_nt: TGTGCCAGCAGTTTAGGTGAGGGCTCTGGAAACACCATATATTTT

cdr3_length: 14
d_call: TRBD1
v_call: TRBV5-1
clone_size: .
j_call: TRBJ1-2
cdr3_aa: CASSLGQGYYGYPF
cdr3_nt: TGCGCCAGCAGCTTAGGACAGGGGTATTATGGCTACCCCTTC

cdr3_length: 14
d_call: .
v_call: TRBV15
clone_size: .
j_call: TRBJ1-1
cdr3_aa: CATSRDRQLTEAFF
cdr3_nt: TGTGCCACCAGCAGAGATCGACAGCTCACTGAAGCTTTCTTT

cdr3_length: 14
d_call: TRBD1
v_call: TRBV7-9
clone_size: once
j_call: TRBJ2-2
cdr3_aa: CASPTGGRTGELFF
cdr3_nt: TGTGCCAGCCCGACAGGGGGCCGAACCGGGGAGCTGTTTTTT

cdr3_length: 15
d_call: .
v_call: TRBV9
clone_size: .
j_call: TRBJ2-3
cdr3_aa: CASSLSGTSTDTQYF
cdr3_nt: TGTGCCAGCAGCCTCAGCGGTACTAGCACAGATACGCAGTATTTT

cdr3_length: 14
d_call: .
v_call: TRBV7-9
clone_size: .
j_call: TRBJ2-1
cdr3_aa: CASSFVRGYNEQFF
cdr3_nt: TGTGCCAGCAGCTTTGTCAGGGGCTACAATGAGCAGTTCTTC

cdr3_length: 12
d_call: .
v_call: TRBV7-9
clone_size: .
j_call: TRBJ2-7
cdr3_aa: CASSETGYEQYF
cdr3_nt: TGTGCCAGCAGCGAAACAGGCTACGAGCAGTACTTC

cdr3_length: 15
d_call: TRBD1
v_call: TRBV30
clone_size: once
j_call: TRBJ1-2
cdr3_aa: CAWSRTGGLIYGYTF
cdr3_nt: TGTGCCTGGAGTAGGACAGGGGGCCTCATCTATGGCTACACCTTC

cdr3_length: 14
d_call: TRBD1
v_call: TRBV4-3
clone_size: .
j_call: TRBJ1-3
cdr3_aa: CASSRGQYGNTIYF
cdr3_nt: TGCGCCAGCAGCCGGGGACAGTATGGAAACACCATATATTTT